Listed here are 9 T cell receptor beta chains from one sample, sequenced in a study of control samples from healthy donors and cancer patients. Repertoires were generated with immunoSEQ multiplex PCR, while TCRdb's copy carries only in-frame clones and drops some. Seen here are more than 25,000 clones, 91% observed once, and the top ten hold 9.5% to 15%. The source material was PBMCs. These receptors originate from a man aged 50 to 59 with lung cancer.

This clone was recorded only once. This chain connects TRBV20-1 to TRBJ2-7, with 11 bases that match TRBD1. V was pared by 3 bases and J by 2 bases, with 9 bases of the junction left unmatched. The V gene's germline CDR1 is DFQATT and CDR2 SNEGSKA (reference sequence). The CDR3 covers 16 residues. CDR3 coding DNA: TGCAGTGCTAGTCGTCCGGGGACAGGGGGGACCTACGAGCAGTACTTC. This translates into CSASRPGTGGTYEQYF.

The chain is built from TRBV14 and TRBJ1-4, with D tentatively TRBD1 (6 bases). V was trimmed by 2 bases and J by 7 bases, leaving 14 bases between them. The CDR3 spans 15 residues. The germline gives CDR1 SGHDN, CDR2 FVKESK. The CDR3 DNA is TGTGCCAGCAGCCAACACGTCAGGGGTGGTGAAAAACTGTTTTTT. As protein: CASSQHVRGGEKLFF.

In the case of this clone: The junction departs from germline at one end; a sequencing error may be responsible. The V gene is TRBV18, the J gene TRBJ2-5; D is perhaps TRBD1 (5 bases). The V gene's germline CDR1 is KGHSH and CDR2 LQKENI. CDR3 length: 12 residues. The CDR3 loop is CASSRPQGSFHF. Here the CDR3 DNA reads TGTGCCAGCTCGCGGCCCCAGGGATCCTTTCACTTC.

V gene TRBV12-5 combines with J gene TRBJ1-1; a weak D match, TRBD1 (6 bases). This CDR3 spans 13 amino acids. The germline V and J ends were trimmed by 6 bases and 4 bases, with 12 bases remaining between them. The V gene's germline CDR1 is LGHNT and CDR2 FRNRAP. CDR3 sequence (DNA): TGTGCTAGTGGGATCGGGGGGCTCACTGAAGCTTTCTTT. Translation: CASGIGGLTEAFF. The full variable domain, its missing parts supplied by reference TRBV12-5 and TRBJ1-1, is DARVTQTPRHKVTEMGQEVTMRCQPILGHNTVFWYRQTMMQGLELLAYFRNRAPLDDSGMPKDRFSAEMPDATLATLKIQPSEPRDSAVYFCASGIGGLTEAFFGQGTRLTVV.

V is TRBV19 and J is TRBJ2-3, with D perhaps matching TRBD2 (6 bases). CDR3 size: 15 residues. Germline V gene data show CDR1 as LNHDA and CDR2 as SQIVND (reference sequence). V gave up 5 bases and J gave up 3 bases, with 15 bases separating them. Here the CDR3 DNA reads TGTGCCAGTAGTCCTAGCGCCGGAGGGACAGATACGCAGTATTTT. Translation: CASSPSAGGTDTQYF.

The J gene is TRBJ2-7, the V gene TRBV2; possible D gene TRBD2, 5 bases. This CDR3 spans 13 amino acids. V gave up 1 base and J gave up 3 bases, with 7 bases separating them. From germline, CDR1 is SNHLY and CDR2 FYNNEI. The CDR3: CASSEEEDYEQYF. The CDR3 nucleotides are TGTGCCAGCAGTGAAGAGGAGGACTACGAGCAGTACTTC.

Relative to its sample, this clone is hyperexpanded. This chain connects TRBV27 to TRBJ1-4; D gene uncertain. The CDR3 is 14 amino acids. Looked up from germline, CDR1 is MNHEY and CDR2 is SMNVEV (reference sequence). V was cut by 4 bases and J by 0 bases, with 6 bases left in between. DNA of the CDR3: TGTGCCAGCAGTTGGGATACAACTAATGAAAAACTGTTTTTT. Its translation: CASSWDTTNEKLFF.

The J gene is TRBJ2-4, the V gene TRBV27; 9 nucleotides match TRBD1. This CDR3 is built from 16 residues. Germline loops: CDR1 MNHEY, CDR2 SMNVEV (reference sequence). V shed 2 bases and J 6 bases; nucleotides not matched to a gene: 8. The CDR3 DNA reads TGTGCCAGCAGTTTACGCCCGGGACAGGGAGGAAACATTCAGTACTTC. Amino acid sequence: CASSLRPGQGGNIQYF.

The chain uses TRBV19 and TRBJ2-2; TRBD2 agrees at 10 bases. CDR1 LNHDA and CDR2 SQIVND come from the germline V gene (reference sequence). The J segment lost 2 bases and the V segment lost 6 bases, leaving 12 bases of the junction unmatched. The CDR3 has 18 amino acids. CDR3 in DNA: TGTGCCAGTAGGTTAGCGGGGGGCCCTCCTTTTAACACCGGGGAGCTGTTTTTT. Encoded protein: CASRLAGGPPFNTGELFF. Supplemented by reference TRBV19 and TRBJ2-2, the full variable domain reads DGGITQSPKYLFRKEGQNVTLSCEQNLNHDAMYWYRQDPGQGLRLIYYSQIVNDFQKGDIAEGYSVSREKKESFPLTVTSAQKNPTAFYLCASRLAGGPPFNTGELFFGEGSRLTVL.